These T cell receptor beta chains were read from a single sample in a study of CD8+ T cells in alopecia areata. Libraries were prepared by immunoSEQ multiplex PCR; TCRdb keeps only in-frame clonotypes and omits some of them. Here the sample spans 150,000 to 200,000 clones, 55% to 75% being singletons. The source was CD4+ T cells sorted from blood, collected at week 24, from a patient treated with tofacitinib. The receptor source for this set is a human donor with alopecia areata. Each CDR3 is given with its conserved first and last residue. D genes are given only for firm matches.

CDR3 length,D gene,J gene,V gene,CDR3 protein
14,TRBD1,TRBJ2-7,TRBV6-5,CASSRQGDVHEQYF
11,.,TRBJ2-7,TRBV29-1,CSVGQSYEQYF
13,TRBD1,TRBJ1-1,TRBV29-1,CSATTGRDTEAFF
14,TRBD2,TRBJ2-1,TRBV7-2,CASSLYTRGGEQFF
15,TRBD2,TRBJ2-5,TRBV29-1,CSVAGLAGKKGTQYF
14,TRBD1,TRBJ1-2,TRBV7-9,CASSLGQGNYGYTF
15,TRBD1,TRBJ1-1,TRBV7-8,CASSIAGGLNTEAFF
15,.,TRBJ2-2,TRBV10-3,CAIRRTETNTGELFF
12,.,TRBJ1-4,TRBV2,CASSGRNEKLFF
17,TRBD1,TRBJ2-7,TRBV7-8,CASSLTRGQGGRDEQYF
11,.,TRBJ2-3,TRBV23-1,CASSQHDTQYF
11,.,TRBJ1-4,TRBV29-1,CSVASGEKLFF
13,.,TRBJ1-2,TRBV30,CAWSGQGISGYTF
16,.,TRBJ2-2,TRBV10-3,CAISKTRDPGTGELFF
13,.,TRBJ1-6,TRBV7-9,CASSLAERSPLHF
13,.,TRBJ2-1,TRBV29-1,CSVDGRANNEQFF
12,.,TRBJ1-2,TRBV6-1,CASSLQEYGYTF
13,.,TRBJ2-7,TRBV30,CAWSLQEPYEQYF
14,TRBD1,TRBJ1-2,TRBV2,CASSPQTGGYGYTF
15,.,TRBJ2-7,TRBV6-6,CASSSTRSPGGEQYF
15,TRBD1,TRBJ1-6,TRBV2,CASSQGQAGTSPLHF
15,.,TRBJ1-5,TRBV15,CATSRDKGFNQPQHF
13,.,TRBJ1-2,TRBV19,CARHQGWNYGYTF
13,.,TRBJ1-5,TRBV30,CAWSTGTTQPQHF
16,.,TRBJ2-5,TRBV5-1,CASSSGGRVTQETQYF
15,.,TRBJ1-5,TRBV29-1,CSVSEASDSNQPQHF
14,.,TRBJ2-3,TRBV29-1,CSVEEWSGTDTQYF
13,.,TRBJ2-5,TRBV6-1,CASSEIDPGTQYF
11,.,TRBJ2-7,TRBV29-1,CSVDNRVEQYF
12,.,TRBJ2-2,TRBV29-1,CSVQGARGELFF
15,.,TRBJ2-7,TRBV10-3,CAISESAGGTREQYF
14,TRBD1,TRBJ1-1,TRBV5-1,CASSLERTGRRAFF
15,TRBD1,TRBJ2-7,TRBV5-1,CASSPGQASSYEQYF
16,.,TRBJ2-3,TRBV7-9,CASSRGTVSGTDTQYF
14,.,TRBJ1-1,TRBV7-8,CASSLGSRATEAFF
15,.,TRBJ2-3,TRBV9,CASSGRLGYTDTQYF
11,.,TRBJ2-7,TRBV30,CAWRRGYEQYF
12,.,TRBJ1-2,TRBV28,CASSRGAIGYTF
15,TRBD1,TRBJ1-2,TRBV30,CAWRNRGQYYNGYTF
14,TRBD2,TRBJ2-5,TRBV30,CAWSAGTSASTQYF
14,.,TRBJ2-7,TRBV4-1,CASSQGLSSYEQYF
14,TRBD2,TRBJ2-7,TRBV9,CASSVASGAGEQYF
14,.,TRBJ2-2,TRBV29-1,CSVGTRANTGELFF
13,.,TRBJ1-4,TRBV29-1,CSVESARDEKLFF
16,TRBD2,TRBJ2-1,TRBV4-2,CASSHRSGGANNEQFF
16,.,TRBJ1-2,TRBV19,CASRSPTRGSGYGYTF
12,.,TRBJ2-7,TRBV30,CAWNHGTYEQYF
15,TRBD2,TRBJ2-1,TRBV5-1,CASSLRAGGDNEQFF
14,TRBD1,TRBJ1-1,TRBV7-2,CASSYGQGNTEAFF
14,.,TRBJ2-3,TRBV2,CASNPTTSTDTQYF
12,.,TRBJ1-1,TRBV5-1,CASSRQDTEAFF